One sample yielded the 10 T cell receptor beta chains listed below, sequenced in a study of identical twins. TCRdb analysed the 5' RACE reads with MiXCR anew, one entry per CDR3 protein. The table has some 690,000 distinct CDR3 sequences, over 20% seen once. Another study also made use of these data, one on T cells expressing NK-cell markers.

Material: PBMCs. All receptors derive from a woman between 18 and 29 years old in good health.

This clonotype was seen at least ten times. The CDR3 DNA sequence: TGTGCCAGCAGCGCGCAGGGGGTTGCTGGGGCCAACGTCCTGACTTTC. It yields the protein CASSAQGVAGANVLTF. The V gene is TRBV25-1, the J gene TRBJ2-6, with TRBD1 matching 7 bases. The CDR3 consists of 16 residues. CDR1 and CDR2 (germline): MGHDK, SYGVNS. The V gene end was trimmed by 6 bases and the J gene end by 2 bases; junction bases not matched to a gene: 7.

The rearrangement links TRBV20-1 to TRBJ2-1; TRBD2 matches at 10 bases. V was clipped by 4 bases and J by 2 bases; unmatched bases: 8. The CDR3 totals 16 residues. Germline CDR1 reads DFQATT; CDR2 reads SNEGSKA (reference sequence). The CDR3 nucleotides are TGCAGTGCTATTGGGCCTAGCGGGAGCGCCTACAATGAGCAGTTCTTC. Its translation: CSAIGPSGSAYNEQFF.

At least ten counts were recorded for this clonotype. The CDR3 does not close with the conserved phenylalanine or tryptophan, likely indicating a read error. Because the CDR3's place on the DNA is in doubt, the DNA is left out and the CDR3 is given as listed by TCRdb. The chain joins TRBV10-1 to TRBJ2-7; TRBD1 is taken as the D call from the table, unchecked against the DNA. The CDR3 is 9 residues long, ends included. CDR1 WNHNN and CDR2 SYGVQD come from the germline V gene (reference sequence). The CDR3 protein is CASSDGTPT.

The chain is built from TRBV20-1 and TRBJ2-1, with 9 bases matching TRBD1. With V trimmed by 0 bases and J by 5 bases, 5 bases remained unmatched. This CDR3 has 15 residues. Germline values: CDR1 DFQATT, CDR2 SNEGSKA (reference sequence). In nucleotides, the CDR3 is TGCAGTGCTAGAGATTTGGACAGGGGTAACAATGAGCAGTTCTTC. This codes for CSARDLDRGNNEQFF.

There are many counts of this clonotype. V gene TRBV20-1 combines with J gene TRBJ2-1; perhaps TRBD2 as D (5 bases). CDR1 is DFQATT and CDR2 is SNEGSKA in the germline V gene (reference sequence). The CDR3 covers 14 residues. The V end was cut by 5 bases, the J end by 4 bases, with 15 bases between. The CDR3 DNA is TGCAGTGCTTTACTAGTACGAGGATACAATGAGCAGTTCTTC. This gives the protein CSALLVRGYNEQFF.

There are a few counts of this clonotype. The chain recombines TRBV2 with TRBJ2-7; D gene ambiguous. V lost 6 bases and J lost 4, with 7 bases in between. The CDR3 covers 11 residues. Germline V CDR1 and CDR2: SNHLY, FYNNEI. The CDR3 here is CASRSGYEQYF. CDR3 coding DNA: TGTGCCAGCAGGTCCGGTTACGAGCAGTACTTC. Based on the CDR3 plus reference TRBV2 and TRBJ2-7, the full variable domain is EPEVTQTPSHQVTQMGQEVILRCVPISNHLYFYWYRQILGQKVEFLVSFYNNEISEKSEIFDDQFSVERPDGSNFTLKIRSTKLEDSAMYFCASRSGYEQYFGPGTRLTVT.

For the CDR3, the DNA is TGTGCCAGCAGTTACTCCCTTGGTCGGGGCACAGATACGCAGTATTTT. As protein: CASSYSLGRGTDTQYF. This chain joins TRBV6-2 or TRBV6-3 and TRBJ2-3; D gene unclear. The CDR3 is made up of 16 amino acids. Germline assignment: CDR1 MNHEY and CDR2 SVGEGT. Trimming shortened V by 0 bases and J by 1 base, and 11 bases separated the two germline ends.

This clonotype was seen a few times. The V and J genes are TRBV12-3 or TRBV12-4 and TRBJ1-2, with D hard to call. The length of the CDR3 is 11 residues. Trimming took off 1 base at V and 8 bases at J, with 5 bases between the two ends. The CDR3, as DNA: TGTGCCAGCAGTTTAGTGGGGGGCTACACCTTC. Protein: CASSLVGGYTF.

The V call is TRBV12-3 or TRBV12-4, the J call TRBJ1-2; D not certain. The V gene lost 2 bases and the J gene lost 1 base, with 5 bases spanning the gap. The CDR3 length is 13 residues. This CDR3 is CASSLLSNYGYTF. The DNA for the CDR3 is TGTGCCAGCAGTTTACTGAGTAACTATGGCTACACCTTC.

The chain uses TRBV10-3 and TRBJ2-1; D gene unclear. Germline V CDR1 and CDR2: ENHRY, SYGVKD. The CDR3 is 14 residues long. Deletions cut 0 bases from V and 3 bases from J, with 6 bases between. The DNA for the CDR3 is TGTGCCATCAGTGAGTCTCTAGACTACAATGAGCAGTTCTTC. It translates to CAISESLDYNEQFF.